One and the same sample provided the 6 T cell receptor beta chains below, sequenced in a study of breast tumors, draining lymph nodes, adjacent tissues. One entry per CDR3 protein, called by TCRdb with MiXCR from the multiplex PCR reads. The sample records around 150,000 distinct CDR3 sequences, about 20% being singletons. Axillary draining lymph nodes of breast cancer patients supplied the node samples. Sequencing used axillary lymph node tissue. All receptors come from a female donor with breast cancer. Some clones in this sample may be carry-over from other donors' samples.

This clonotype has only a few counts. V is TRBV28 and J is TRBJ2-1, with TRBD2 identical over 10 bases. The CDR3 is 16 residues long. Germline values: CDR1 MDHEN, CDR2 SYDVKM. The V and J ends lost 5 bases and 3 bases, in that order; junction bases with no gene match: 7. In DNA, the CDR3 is TGTGCCAGCAGTCCCCTGACTAGCGGGCTCTACAATGAGCAGTTCTTC. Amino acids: CASSPLTSGLYNEQFF.

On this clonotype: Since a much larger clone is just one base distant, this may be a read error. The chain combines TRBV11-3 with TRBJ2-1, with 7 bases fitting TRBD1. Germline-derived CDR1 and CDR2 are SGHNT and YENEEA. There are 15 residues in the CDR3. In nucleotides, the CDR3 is TGTGCCAGCAGCCTAGAGGACAGGAACTACAATGAGCAGTCCTTC. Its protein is CASSLEDRNYNEQSF.

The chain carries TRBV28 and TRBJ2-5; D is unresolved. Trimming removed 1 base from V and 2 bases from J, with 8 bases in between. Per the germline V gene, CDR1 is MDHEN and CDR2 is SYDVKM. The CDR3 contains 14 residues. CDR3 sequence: CASSLYTQQETQYF. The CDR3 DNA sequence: TGTGCCAGCAGTTTATACACGCAACAAGAGACCCAGTACTTC.

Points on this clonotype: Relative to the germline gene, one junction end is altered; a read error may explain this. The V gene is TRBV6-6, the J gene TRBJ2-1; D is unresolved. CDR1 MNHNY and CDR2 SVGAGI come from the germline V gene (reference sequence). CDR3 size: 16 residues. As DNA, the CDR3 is TGTGCCAGCAGCTACTCGATAGGGCCCGCCCACAATGAGCAGTTCTTC. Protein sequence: CASSYSIGPAHNEQFF.

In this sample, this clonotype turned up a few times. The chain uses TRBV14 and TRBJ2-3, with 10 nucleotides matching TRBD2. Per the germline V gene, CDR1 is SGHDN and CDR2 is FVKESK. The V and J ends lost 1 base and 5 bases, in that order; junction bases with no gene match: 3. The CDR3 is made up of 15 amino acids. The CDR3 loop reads CASSQGASGGDTQYF. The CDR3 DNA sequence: TGTGCCAGCAGCCAAGGGGCTAGCGGGGGAGATACGCAGTATTTT.

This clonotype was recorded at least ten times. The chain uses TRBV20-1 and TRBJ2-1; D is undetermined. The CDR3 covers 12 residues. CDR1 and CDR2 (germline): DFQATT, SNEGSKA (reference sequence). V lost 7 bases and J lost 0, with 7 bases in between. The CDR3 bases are TGCAGTGAAGCTAGCTCCTACAATGAGCAGTTCTTC. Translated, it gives CSEASSYNEQFF.